This T cell receptor (beta chain) derives from a study of blood T cell repertoires in COVID-19. Study information: The United States, Italy and Spain provided the acute and convalescent COVID-19 samples. Nucleic acid was either cDNA or gDNA, and it came from T cells, B-cell-depleted T cells, or PBMCs.

Per the original data handling: The assay estimated nucleated cells by amplifying reference gene primers. Measured with immunoSEQ multiplex PCR; TCRdb has only the in-frame clones, and not every one. V, J and clone size are those of that table, while D and trimming were read from the DNA. The sample comprises under 300,000 clones, around 90% of which are singletons, and around 7.3% rests with the top ten. The TCR sequence derives from a woman aged 70 to 79 with active or convalescent COVID-19. Sequencing was performed on peripheral blood.

The CDR3 here is CASRPELNTEAFF. In nucleotides, the CDR3 is TGTGCCAGCAGGCCGGAGTTGAACACTGAAGCTTTCTTT. The V and J genes are TRBV12-3 or TRBV12-4 and TRBJ1-1; D not resolved. V shed 6 bases and J shed 0 bases, with 8 bases lying between them. The CDR3 sequence is 13 residues long.